This T cell receptor beta chain was recorded in a study of blood T cell repertoires in COVID-19. Repertoires were generated with immunoSEQ multiplex PCR, while TCRdb's copy carries only in-frame clones and drops some. The sample lists 250,000 to 300,000 clones, roughly 88% seen once, with 6.9% in the top ten. Source material: peripheral blood. The receptor comes from a woman in her thirties who had recovered from COVID-19.

The CDR3 DNA sequence: TGCAGCGCTGGACAGGGAAGCACAGATACGCAGTATTTT. This gives the protein CSAGQGSTDTQYF. J is TRBJ2-3 and V is TRBV29-1, with TRBD1 matching 8 bases. Germline V gives CDR1 SQVTM, CDR2 ANQGSEA. Unmatched junction bases numbered 3, after V lost 7 bases and J lost 0 bases. The CDR3 covers 13 residues.